The 16 T cell receptor beta chains presented below share a single source sample, sequenced in a study of blood T cell repertoires in COVID-19 (dated by TCRdb to the early 2020s). The protocol used for the library was the immunoSEQ multiplex PCR assay. This immuneACCESS table, as held by TCRdb, lists in-frame sequences with V and J called but not all clones. Of the missing ones, under half trace to an unresolved V gene in checked studies; the others have no known cause. The sample data list approximately 220,000 clones, and about four fifths of these were observed just once. The top ten constitute roughly 5% of the sample. The sample comprised PBMCs or T cells enriched from blood (not recorded which). The receptors originated from a woman aged 45-59 years who had been exposed to COVID-19.

The V and J genes are TRBV6-5 and TRBJ1-1; 8 positions agree with TRBD1. Trimming took 7 bases from V and 6 from J; bases not matched to a gene: 7. CDR1 is MNHEY and CDR2 is SVGAGI in the germline V gene. This CDR3 comprises 13 residues. The CDR3 coding sequence is TGTGCCAGCAAGGACAGGGCTTTCTCTGAAGCTTTCTTT. It codes for CASKDRAFSEAFF.

The chain employs TRBV6-2 or TRBV6-3 and TRBJ1-5, with D tentatively TRBD1 (6 bases). Germline V lookup: CDR1 MNHEY, CDR2 SVGEGT. Trimming left V 5 bases short and J 5 bases short, with 10 bases between. This CDR3 spans 13 amino acids. CDR3 in amino acids: CASSAQGDQPQHF. The DNA for the CDR3 is TGTGCCAGCAGTGCACAGGGAGATCAGCCCCAGCATTTT.

The chain couples TRBV18 to TRBJ1-3, with D tentatively TRBD1 (5 bases). The CDR3 totals 14 residues. In germline, CDR1 is KGHSH, CDR2 LQKENI. V gave up 3 bases and J gave up 8 bases, with 14 bases separating them. The CDR3 loop is CASSPRRGEDTIYF. For the CDR3, the DNA is TGTGCCAGCTCACCGCGCCGGGGGGAAGACACCATATATTTT.

Only one count was recorded for this clone. CDR3 DNA sequence: TGCGCCAGCAGCCAAGATGAGGGAGGGAGTGGAAACACCATATATTTT. This encodes CASSQDEGGSGNTIYF. The chain is built from TRBV4-1 and TRBJ1-3, with no clear D. V was pared by 0 bases and J by 3 bases, with 12 bases between. CDR3 length equals 16 residues. Germline V CDR1 and CDR2: MGHRA, YSYEKL.

The gene calls are TRBV12-5 and TRBJ1-2, with D possibly matching TRBD1 (5 bases). The V gene's germline CDR1 is LGHNT and CDR2 FRNRAP. V lost 3 bases and J 6 bases, leaving 17 bases between the germline ends. The CDR3 consists of 15 residues. This chain's CDR3 is CASGLDGGMGHGYTF. For the CDR3, the DNA is TGTGCTAGTGGTTTAGATGGGGGGATGGGCCATGGCTACACCTTC. The entire variable domain, with the rest obtained from reference TRBV12-5 and TRBJ1-2, is as follows: DARVTQTPRHKVTEMGQEVTMRCQPILGHNTVFWYRQTMMQGLELLAYFRNRAPLDDSGMPKDRFSAEMPDATLATLKIQPSEPRDSAVYFCASGLDGGMGHGYTFGSGTRLTVV.

This chain joins TRBV24-1 and TRBJ1-2; the D gene is possibly TRBD1 (6 bases). V was trimmed by 4 bases and J by 2 bases, leaving 22 bases between them. The CDR3 has 18 residues. Germline CDR1 reads KGHDR; CDR2 reads SFDVKD. CDR3 sequence reads: CATSDPKDRRGTNYGYTF. As DNA, the CDR3 is TGTGCCACCAGTGACCCTAAAGACAGGCGTGGAACCAACTATGGCTACACCTTC.

J is TRBJ2-2 and V is TRBV7-8; 7 positions match TRBD1. Germline CDR1 and CDR2: SGHVS and FQNEAQ. The CDR3 sequence is 14 residues long. The V segment lost 2 bases and the J segment 6 bases; nucleotides outside the gene matches: 3. In DNA form, the CDR3 reads TGTGCCAGCAGCTTACTGCAGGGGGCCGGGGAGCTGTTTTTT. Residues: CASSLLQGAGELFF.

This clone has only one observation. J is TRBJ2-5 and V is TRBV6-6; 8 nucleotides match TRBD2. Germline V gives CDR1 MNHNY, CDR2 SVGAGI (reference sequence). The junction had 8 bases not matched to a gene; V was cut back by 6 bases and J by 5 bases. The CDR3 has 14 amino acids. CDR3 region: CASSESGGGETQYF. In DNA form, the CDR3 reads TGTGCCAGCAGCGAAAGCGGGGGTGGGGAGACCCAGTACTTC.

This clone was detected a few times. CDR3 DNA sequence: TGTGCCAGCAGCACCCGGACAGACGTAACTGAAGCTTTCTTT. Its translation is CASSTRTDVTEAFF. The chain is built from TRBV7-9 and TRBJ1-1; D perhaps matches TRBD1 (6 bases). This CDR3 region has 14 residues. V was clipped by 5 bases and J by 5 bases, with 15 bases between them. Germline-derived CDR1 and CDR2 are SEHNR and FQNEAQ (reference sequence).

The chain carries TRBV15 and TRBJ2-1; D perhaps matches TRBD2 (5 bases). Germline V gene lookup returns CDR1 LNHNV and CDR2 YYDKDF (reference sequence). The CDR3 runs 13 residues. V was trimmed by 3 bases and J by 6 bases, leaving 9 bases between them. The CDR3 sequence: CATSSLLGNEQFF. CDR3 nucleotides: TGTGCCACCAGCAGCCTACTAGGCAATGAGCAGTTCTTC. Full variable domain (rest looked up from reference TRBV15 and TRBJ2-1): DAMVIQNPRYQVTQFGKPVTLSCSQTLNHNVMYWYQQKSSQAPKLLFHYYDKDFNNEADTPDNFQSRRPNTSFCFLDIRSPGLGDTAMYLCATSSLLGNEQFFGPGTRLTVL.

A single count supports this clone. CDR3 in DNA: TGCGCCAGCAGCCGGGGGGGCAGTTCCTACGAGCAGTACTTC. This encodes CASSRGGSSYEQYF. This chain links TRBV5-1 with TRBJ2-7, with 8 bases matching TRBD2. In germline, CDR1 is SGHRS, CDR2 YFSETQ. The junction had 4 bases not matched to a gene; V was cut back by 4 bases and J by 1 base. CDR3 length: 14 amino acids.

The genes are TRBV7-2 and TRBJ1-4; 10 positions match TRBD1. There are 14 residues in the CDR3. The germline V gene has CDR1 SGHTA and CDR2 FQGNSA. V lost 1 base and J lost 10; bases outside the gene matches: 3. CDR3 in DNA: TGTGCCAGCAGCTTAGGGACAGGGGGGCGAAAACTGTTTTTT. Translated, it gives CASSLGTGGRKLFF. The full variable domain, rest sourced from reference TRBV7-2 and TRBJ1-4, is GAGVSQSPSNKVTEKGKDVELRCDPISGHTALYWYRQSLGQGLEFLIYFQGNSAPDKSGLPSDRFSAERTGGSVSTLTIQRTQQEDSAVYLCASSLGTGGRKLFFGSGTQLSVL.

The J gene is TRBJ1-1, the V gene TRBV10-2, with a possible D match to TRBD1 (6 bases). The CDR3 covers 15 residues. Germline lookup yields CDR1 WSHSY and CDR2 SAAADI. V lost 0 bases and J lost 5, with 13 bases in between. CDR3 region: CASSESGGGGTEAFF. CDR3 nucleotides: TGCGCCAGCAGTGAGTCTGGGGGAGGGGGAACTGAAGCTTTCTTT.

The chain employs TRBV27 and TRBJ1-4, with 8 bases aligning to TRBD1. The V segment lost 5 bases and the J segment 7 bases; nucleotides outside the gene matches: 6. Germline CDR1 MNHEY, CDR2 SMNVEV (reference sequence). The CDR3 loop spans 14 amino acids. CDR3 nucleotide sequence: TGTGCCAGCAGTGCCCAGGGGGCGTCTGAAAAACTGTTTTTT. This encodes CASSAQGASEKLFF.

Turning to this clone: An end of the junction does not agree with germline; a read error may underlie this. This chain links TRBV29-1 with TRBJ2-4; D possibly corresponds to TRBD1 (6 bases). This CDR3 region has 11 residues. Germline assignment: CDR1 SQVTM and CDR2 ANQGSEA. In nucleotides, the CDR3 is TGCAGCGTGGAAGACAGGTTTATTCAGTACTTC. As protein: CSVEDRFIQYF.

V usage is TRBV10-3 and J usage is TRBJ1-1; no definite D call. CDR1 and CDR2 (germline): ENHRY, SYGVKD. Trimming took 8 bases from V and 5 from J, leaving 21 bases between them. CDR3 length: 15 residues. Here the CDR3 DNA reads TGTGCCATCTCCCAACCAGGTCTGTTACGGACTGAAGCTTTCTTT. Its protein is CAISQPGLLRTEAFF.